The 20 T cell receptor beta chains listed next were all sequenced from one sample in a study of blood T cell repertoires in COVID-19. Here immunoSEQ multiplex PCR was the method, and the copy in TCRdb shows in-frame clones only, minus some. The sample lists about 80,000 clones; approximately 88% were seen once. Sequenced sample: peripheral blood. Receptors were obtained from a woman of 80 years or more with acute or convalescent COVID-19.

This clone came up once. The rearrangement links TRBV19 to TRBJ1-1, with D possibly being TRBD1 (5 bases). The V gene's germline CDR1 is LNHDA and CDR2 SQIVND (reference sequence). The CDR3 spans 14 residues. V was cut by 0 bases and J by 4 bases, with 9 bases left in between. CDR3 loop: CASSIEVGGTEAFF. CDR3 sequence (DNA): TGTGCCAGTAGTATAGAAGTGGGGGGCACTGAAGCTTTCTTT.

V and J are TRBV2 and TRBJ2-3; 12 nucleotides line up with TRBD2. V lost 5 bases, J lost 4 bases, and 4 bases stayed unmatched. Germline values: CDR1 SNHLY, CDR2 FYNNEI. The CDR3 loop spans 15 amino acids. The CDR3 region is CASSTSGGTADTQYF. Here the CDR3 DNA reads TGTGCCAGCAGTACTAGCGGGGGGACGGCAGATACGCAGTATTTT.

The chain employs TRBV5-6 and TRBJ2-1, with D perhaps TRBD1 (5 bases). This CDR3 is built from 13 residues. Germline CDR1 and CDR2: SGHDT and YYEEEE. V was trimmed by 3 bases and J by 4 bases, leaving 8 bases between them. CDR3 sequence (DNA): TGTGCCAGCAGCTACGACAGTTACAATGAGCAGTTCTTC. Translated, it gives CASSYDSYNEQFF.

V gene TRBV29-1 combines with J gene TRBJ1-1, with 10 bases aligning to TRBD1. V dropped 5 bases and J dropped 4; count of bases not matched to a gene: 4. Per germline, CDR1 SQVTM and CDR2 ANQGSEA. The CDR3 spans 13 residues. The CDR3 nucleotides read TGCAGCGTTTCGACAGGGGGCTCCACTGAAGCTTTCTTT. Translating gives CSVSTGGSTEAFF.

This clone occurred a few times. The genes are TRBV3-1 (or the pseudogene TRBV3-2) and TRBJ2-2; 12 bases match TRBD2. This CDR3 region has 17 residues. Germline-derived CDR1 and CDR2 are LGHDT and YNNKEL (reference sequence). V trimming: 0 bases; J trimming: 4 bases; junction bases outside the gene matches: 3. CDR3 sequence reads: CASSQELAGGITGELFF. The DNA of the CDR3 is TGTGCCAGCAGCCAAGAACTAGCGGGAGGCATCACCGGGGAGCTGTTTTTT.

This chain links TRBV5-4 with TRBJ2-5, with 9 bases aligning to TRBD1. V lost 3 bases to trimming and J lost 5 bases; unmatched junction nucleotides: 2. The CDR3 has 13 amino acids. Per the germline V gene, CDR1 is SGHNT and CDR2 is YYREEE (reference sequence). The CDR3 DNA reads as TGTGCCAGCAGCTCGACAGGGGGGGAGACCCAGTACTTC. Its translation: CASSSTGGETQYF.

V and J are TRBV6-2 or TRBV6-3 and TRBJ2-4; 11 bases agree with TRBD1. This CDR3 comprises 16 residues. V lost 4 bases and J lost 1; bases outside the gene matches: 3. From germline, CDR1 is MNHEY and CDR2 SVGEGT. The CDR3 loop is CASSSDRGQAKNIQYF. DNA of the CDR3: TGTGCCAGCAGTTCGGACAGGGGGCAGGCCAAAAACATTCAGTACTTC.

This clone appeared once. The chain is built from TRBV29-1 and TRBJ2-3, with a possible D match to TRBD2 (6 bases). V lost 7 bases and J 4 bases, leaving 15 bases between the germline ends. The CDR3 has 13 amino acids. CDR1 is SQVTM and CDR2 is ANQGSEA in the germline V gene. DNA for the CDR3: TGCAGCGCCCGGGGCGGGGCCCCAGATACGCAGTATTTT. The encoded protein is CSARGGAPDTQYF.

The rearrangement uses TRBV5-8 and TRBJ1-4; 10 bases align to TRBD1. CDR1 and CDR2 (germline): SGHTS, YDEGEE. V lost 0 bases, J lost 8 bases, and 4 bases stayed unmatched. There are 15 residues in the CDR3. The CDR3 spells CASSLGTGGKEKLFF. CDR3 nucleotides: TGTGCCAGCAGCTTGGGGACAGGGGGTAAAGAAAAACTGTTTTTT.

This chain connects TRBV29-1 to TRBJ1-4, with D tentatively TRBD1 (6 bases). V was cut by 5 bases and J by 6 bases, with 19 bases left in between. The length of the CDR3 is 15 residues. CDR1 SQVTM and CDR2 ANQGSEA come from the germline V gene. This CDR3 is CSVYTTGFSDEKLFF. The DNA of the CDR3 is TGCAGCGTTTACACTACAGGGTTCTCGGATGAAAAACTGTTTTTT.

The chain is built from TRBV4-3 and TRBJ1-4; the D is unclear. CDR3 size: 13 residues. CDR1 is LGHNA and CDR2 is YSLEER in the germline V gene. Trimming took 1 base from V and 8 from J, leaving 8 bases between them. As DNA, the CDR3 is TGCGCCAGCAGCCAAGTTGAGAGCGAAAAACTGTTTTTT. This codes for CASSQVESEKLFF.

The chain has TRBV5-5 and TRBJ2-3; 15 bases map to TRBD2. This CDR3 region has 19 residues. Germline V gene data show CDR1 as SGHKS and CDR2 as YYEKEE (reference sequence). J gave up 0 bases and V 0 bases, and 5 bases lay outside the gene matches. CDR3 sequence: CASSLGGLAGGSSTDTQYF. Here the CDR3 DNA reads TGTGCCAGCAGCTTGGGGGGACTAGCGGGAGGATCTAGCACAGATACGCAGTATTTT.

This rearrangement joins TRBV6-5 to TRBJ1-1; 7 bases are shared with TRBD1. The CDR3 contains 15 residues. Germline values: CDR1 MNHEY, CDR2 SVGAGI. Unmatched junction bases numbered 13, after V lost 7 bases and J lost 5 bases. In DNA, the CDR3 is TGTGCCAGCATTCCCAACAGGGGCGCAGGAACTGAAGCTTTCTTT. It encodes CASIPNRGAGTEAFF.

V gene TRBV19 combines with J gene TRBJ1-1, with a tentative D call TRBD1 (5 bases). Germline V gene lookup returns CDR1 LNHDA and CDR2 SQIVND (reference sequence). V dropped 3 bases and J dropped 3 bases, with 14 bases sitting between them. There are 15 residues in the CDR3. The CDR3 DNA sequence: TGTGCCAGTAGTATTCCGGGGGTTTGGGACACTGAAGCTTTCTTT. It yields the protein CASSIPGVWDTEAFF.

The CDR3 sequence: CASSMRLGAGNTEAFF. The CDR3 coding sequence is TGTGCCAGTAGTATGAGGTTGGGGGCAGGGAACACTGAAGCTTTCTTT. The chain has TRBV19 and TRBJ1-1; tentative D call: TRBD1 (6 bases). The CDR3 consists of 16 residues. V was pared by 3 bases and J by 1 base, with 15 bases between. CDR1 and CDR2 (germline): LNHDA, SQIVND (reference sequence). The variable domain in full, completed from reference TRBV19 and TRBJ1-1, reads DGGITQSPKYLFRKEGQNVTLSCEQNLNHDAMYWYRQDPGQGLRLIYYSQIVNDFQKGDIAEGYSVSREKKESFPLTVTSAQKNPTAFYLCASSMRLGAGNTEAFFGQGTRLTVV.

The J gene is TRBJ2-3, the V gene TRBV19, with 7 nucleotides matching TRBD2. The V gene end was trimmed by 1 base and the J gene end by 5 bases; junction bases not matched to a gene: 3. The CDR3 covers 14 residues. CDR1 is LNHDA, CDR2 SQIVND, per germline (reference sequence). The CDR3 loop is CASSIGTGGDTQYF. CDR3 bases: TGTGCCAGTAGTATAGGAACGGGAGGAGATACGCAGTATTTT.

The V gene is TRBV5-5, the J gene TRBJ1-4; 8 positions match TRBD1. This CDR3 is built from 13 residues. Per germline, CDR1 SGHKS and CDR2 YYEKEE (reference sequence). V shed 9 bases and J 6 bases; nucleotides not matched to a gene: 7. CDR3 bases: TGTGCCACTCGGACAGGGACGGATGAAAAACTGTTTTTT. This sequence encodes CATRTGTDEKLFF.

The chain links TRBV15 to TRBJ1-5; TRBD1 matches 7 bases. Germline V gives CDR1 LNHNV, CDR2 YYDKDF (reference sequence). There are 14 residues in the CDR3. V shed 3 bases and J 1 base; nucleotides not matched to a gene: 0. CDR3 residues: CATSRGQSNQPQHF. CDR3 nucleotides: TGTGCCACCAGCAGGGGACAGAGCAATCAGCCCCAGCATTTT.

This clone was found once. The gene calls are TRBV6-2 or TRBV6-3 and TRBJ1-1; tentatively, D is TRBD1 (5 bases). Germline V gives CDR1 MNHEY, CDR2 SVGEGT. The CDR3 length is 12 residues. V lost 6 bases, J lost 8 bases, and 13 bases lay in between. CDR3 residues: CASSRQQGEAFF. The CDR3 nucleotides read TGTGCCAGCAGCCGCCAGCAGGGAGAAGCTTTCTTT.

J is TRBJ2-1 and V is TRBV5-8, with D perhaps TRBD2 (5 bases). The CDR3 spans 14 residues. Trimming pared 4 bases from V and 1 base from J, leaving 9 bases between. CDR1 is SGHTS and CDR2 is YDEGEE in the germline V gene. This CDR3 is CASSQDLSYNEQFF. CDR3 bases: TGTGCCAGCAGCCAGGACTTGTCCTACAATGAGCAGTTCTTC. Full variable domain (remainder filled in from reference TRBV5-8 and TRBJ2-1): EAGVTQSPTHLIKTRGQQATLRCSPISGHTSVYWYQQALGLGLQFLLWYDEGEERNRGNFPPRFSGRQFPNYSSELNVNALELEDSALYLCASSQDLSYNEQFFGPGTRLTVL.